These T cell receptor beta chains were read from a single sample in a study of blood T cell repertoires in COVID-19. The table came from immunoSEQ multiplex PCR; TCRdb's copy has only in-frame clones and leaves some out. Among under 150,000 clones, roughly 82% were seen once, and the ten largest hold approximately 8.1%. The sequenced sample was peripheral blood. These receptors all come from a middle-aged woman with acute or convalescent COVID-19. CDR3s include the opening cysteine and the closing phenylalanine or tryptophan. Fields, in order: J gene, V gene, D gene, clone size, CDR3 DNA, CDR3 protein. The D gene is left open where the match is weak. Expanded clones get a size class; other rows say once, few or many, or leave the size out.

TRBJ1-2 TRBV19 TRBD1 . TGTGCCAGTAGTACAGGACAGGGGAATGGCTACACCTTC CASSTGQGNGYTF
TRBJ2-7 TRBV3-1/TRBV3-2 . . TGTGCCAGCAGCCCCGCCTTGGGCGACTACGAGCAGTACTTC CASSPALGDYEQYF
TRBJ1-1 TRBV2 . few TGTGCCAGCAGCCTTGCGGACACTGAAGCTTTCTTT CASSLADTEAFF
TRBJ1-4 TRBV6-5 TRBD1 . TGTGCCAGCAGTTTCTACGGGACAGGGGACGAAAAACTGTTTTTT CASSFYGTGDEKLFF
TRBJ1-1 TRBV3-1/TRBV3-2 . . TGTGCCAGCAGCCATTTACCAGGACACACTCTAGGGGCTTTCTTT CASSHLPGHTLGAFF
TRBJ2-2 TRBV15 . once TGTGCCACCAGCAGACATGGACTCTCCGCGAACACCGGGGAGCTGTTTTTT CATSRHGLSANTGELFF
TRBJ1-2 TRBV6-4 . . TGTGCCAGCATTAGGAGGGACTATGGCTACACCTTC CASIRRDYGYTF
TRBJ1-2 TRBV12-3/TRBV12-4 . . TGTGCCAGCAAAAGAGGGCCCGACTATGGCTACACCTTC CASKRGPDYGYTF
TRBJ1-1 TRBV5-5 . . TGTGCCAGCAGCTTAGGGGGGGGCCCCTACACTGAAGCTTTCTTT CASSLGGGPYTEAFF
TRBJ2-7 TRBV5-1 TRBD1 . TGCGCCAGCAGCTTACGTTTCGTACCAGGACAGGGGTCCTACGAGCAGTACTTC CASSLRFVPGQGSYEQYF
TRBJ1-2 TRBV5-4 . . TGTGCCAGCAGCATCCCGACAGGAAGGGACTATGGCTACACCTTC CASSIPTGRDYGYTF
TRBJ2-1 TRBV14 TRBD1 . TGTGCCAGCAGCCAACGCTGGACAGGGATTTACAATGAGCAGTTCTTC CASSQRWTGIYNEQFF
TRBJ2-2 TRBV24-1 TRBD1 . TGTGCCACCAGTGATTCGACAGGGGTTATAGGCGGGGAGCTGTTTTTT CATSDSTGVIGGELFF
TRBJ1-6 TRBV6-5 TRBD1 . TGTGCCAGCAGTACCGGACAGGGGGCTAGGTCACCCCTCCACTTT CASSTGQGARSPLHF
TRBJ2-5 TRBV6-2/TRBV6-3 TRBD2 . TGTGCCAGCAGTAAAGCGGGACGGTGGGAGACCCAGTACTTC CASSKAGRWETQYF
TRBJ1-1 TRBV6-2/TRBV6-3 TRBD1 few TGTGCCAGCAGTCCCCCGGACAGGCGCACTGAAGCTTTCTTT CASSPPDRRTEAFF
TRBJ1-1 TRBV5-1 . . TGCGCCAGCAGCTCTACAGAGATTAGGTCTGAAGCTTTCTTT CASSSTEIRSEAFF